Given below is one T cell receptor beta chain in context. Its antigen is undetermined. The CDR3 extends 3 residues past the end of the read, so its final part is completed from the germline J gene. The data belong to a study of Tregs in tolerant kidney transplant recipients. Study at large: Related graft donors supplied nonmyeloablative bone marrow transplants, and mixed chimerism was transient.

CDR1 is LNHDA and CDR2 is SQIVND in the germline V gene (reference sequence). This CDR3 has 16 residues. V was shortened by 5 bases and J by 2 bases, with 19 bases between the two germline ends. General study results and limits: Biological reproducibility was not directly addressed in this study. Some patients' samples used different primers over time, so nucleotide sequences weren't comparable. Findings come from small patient numbers and require larger validation.

The table came from immunoSEQ multiplex PCR; TCRdb's copy has only in-frame clones and leaves some out. The table lists about 48,000 clones. The V gene is TRBV19, the J gene TRBJ2-7; maybe TRBD2 (7 bases). The receptor comes from a human donor who received a combined kidney and bone marrow transplant. The sample was CD4+ T cells from blood, taken before the transplant. The CDR3 bases that were read are TGTGCCAGTAGTCAAAATCGGGGGGCACGAACCTACGAG. Protein: CASSQNRGARTYE. The full CDR3 sequence reads CASSQNRGARTYEQYF.